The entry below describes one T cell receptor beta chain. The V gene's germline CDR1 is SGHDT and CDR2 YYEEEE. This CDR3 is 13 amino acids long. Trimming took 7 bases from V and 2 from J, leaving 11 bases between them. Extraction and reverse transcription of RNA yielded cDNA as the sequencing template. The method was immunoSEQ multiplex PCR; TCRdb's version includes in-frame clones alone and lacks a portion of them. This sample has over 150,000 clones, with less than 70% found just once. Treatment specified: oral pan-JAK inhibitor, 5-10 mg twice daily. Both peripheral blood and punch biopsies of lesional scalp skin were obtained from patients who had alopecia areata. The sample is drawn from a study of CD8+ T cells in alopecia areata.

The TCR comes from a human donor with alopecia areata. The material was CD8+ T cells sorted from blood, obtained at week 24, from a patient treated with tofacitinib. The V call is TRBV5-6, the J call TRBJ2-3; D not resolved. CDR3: CASSEQSTDTQYF. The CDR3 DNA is TGTGCCAGCTCGGAACAGTCCACAGATACGCAGTATTTT.